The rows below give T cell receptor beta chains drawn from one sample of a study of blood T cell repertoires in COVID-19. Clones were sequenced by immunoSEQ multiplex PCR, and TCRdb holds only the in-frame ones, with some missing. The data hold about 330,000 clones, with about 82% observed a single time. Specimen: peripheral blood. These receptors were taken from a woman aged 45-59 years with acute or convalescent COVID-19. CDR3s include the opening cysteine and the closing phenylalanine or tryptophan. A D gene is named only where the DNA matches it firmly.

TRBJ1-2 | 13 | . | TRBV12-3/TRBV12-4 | CASSLAGWSGYTF
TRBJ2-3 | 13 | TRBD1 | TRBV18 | CASSRGQTDTQYF
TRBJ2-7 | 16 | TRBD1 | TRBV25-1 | CASSGGTGPSSYEQYF
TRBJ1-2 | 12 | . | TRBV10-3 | CAIGEGVGGYTF
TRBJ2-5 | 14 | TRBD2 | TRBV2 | CASMSGRGGETQYF
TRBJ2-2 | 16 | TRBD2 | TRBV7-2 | CASSQRTSGSVGELFF
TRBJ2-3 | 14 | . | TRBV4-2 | CASSDSGSTDTQYF
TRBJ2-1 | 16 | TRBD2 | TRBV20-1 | CSANDDFSGRANEQFF
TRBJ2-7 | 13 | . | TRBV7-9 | CASSRTATYEQYF
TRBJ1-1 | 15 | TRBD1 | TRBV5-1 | CASSTRDRGRLVAFF
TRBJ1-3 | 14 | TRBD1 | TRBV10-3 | CATRVGQGADTIYF
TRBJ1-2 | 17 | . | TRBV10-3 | CAIRGGAQSQLHYGYTF
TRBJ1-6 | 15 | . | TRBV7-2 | CASSLGGQGNSPLHF
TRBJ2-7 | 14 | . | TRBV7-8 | CASSLGHPTYEQYF
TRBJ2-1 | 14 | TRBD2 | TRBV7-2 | CASTTSGPYNEQFF
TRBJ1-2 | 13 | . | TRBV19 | CASSMSFNYGYTF
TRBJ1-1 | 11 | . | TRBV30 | CAWSPPGEAFF
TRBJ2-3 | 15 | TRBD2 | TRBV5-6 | CASTYTSGSADTQYF
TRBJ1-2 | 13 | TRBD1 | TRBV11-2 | CASSAGQGVGYTF
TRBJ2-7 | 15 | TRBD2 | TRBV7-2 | CASSKTSGSYNEQYF
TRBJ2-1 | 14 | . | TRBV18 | CASSPPSQTNEQFF
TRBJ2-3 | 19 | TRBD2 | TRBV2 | CASSQILSTSGYSTDTQYF
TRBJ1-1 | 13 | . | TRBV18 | CASSPRDSREAFF
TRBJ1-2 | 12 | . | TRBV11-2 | CASSLELYGYTF
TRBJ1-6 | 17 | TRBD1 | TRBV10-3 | CAISEGEQGAYNSPLHF
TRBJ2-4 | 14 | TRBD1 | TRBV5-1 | CASSFGQGQNIQYF
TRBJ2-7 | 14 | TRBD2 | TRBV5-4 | CASSGTSGSYEQYF
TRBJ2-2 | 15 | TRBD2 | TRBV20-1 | CSASPSGRGTGELFF
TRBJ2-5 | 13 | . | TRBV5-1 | CASSVTGQETQYF
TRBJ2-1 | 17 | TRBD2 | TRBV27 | CASSHLGLAGDYNEQFF
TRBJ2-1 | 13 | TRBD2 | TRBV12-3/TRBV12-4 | CASSLGHSGPRFF